This TCR beta chain was identified in a study of beta chain features in type 1 diabetes. Findings and limits, study-wide: The study found moderately but significantly shorter TCRB CDR3s in all four CD4+ subsets of Type 1 diabetes patients.

TCRB transcripts that were expressed got sequenced, as all of the isolated RNA had been reverse transcribed. Assay used: immunoSEQ multiplex PCR; TCRdb lists only in-frame clones, some missing. The sample carries 310,000 or so clones, around 9% recorded once. This CDR3 region has 16 residues. V was shortened by 2 bases and J by 7 bases, with 17 bases between the two germline ends. The germline CDR1 and CDR2 sequences are MNHNY and SVGAGI (reference sequence). This clone was counted only a few times. Its cognate antigen is unknown. The sample consisted of central memory CD4+ T cells from blood. The clonotype was recovered from a man aged 30 to 39 with type 1 diabetes. This chain joins TRBV6-6 and TRBJ1-4; D is perhaps TRBD1 (5 bases). The CDR3 here is CASSYNPSGRGEKLFF. CDR3 in DNA: TGTGCCAGCAGTTACAATCCCTCAGGGAGGGGTGAAAAACTGTTTTTT.